These 22 T cell receptor beta chains were all obtained from the same sample, sequenced in a study of shared clonotypes between healthy human individuals. Sequencing was performed with immunoSEQ multiplex PCR; in TCRdb, only in-frame clones are kept and a portion is missing. Among roughly 500,000 clones, about 96% were seen once, and the ten largest hold roughly 0.06%. The sample consisted of naive CD4+ T cells sorted from blood. Indicated subset: CD45RA+ positively selected. Source of these receptors: a woman aged 30 to 39 in good health.

The V gene is TRBV6-5, the J gene TRBJ2-7, with 9 bases fitting TRBD1. This CDR3 region has 14 residues. The V segment lost 3 bases and the J segment 4 bases; nucleotides outside the gene matches: 4. Germline loops: CDR1 MNHEY, CDR2 SVGAGI. Written as DNA, the CDR3 is TGTGCCAGCAGTTATGGGGACAGGGCTTACGAGCAGTACTTC. It is translated as CASSYGDRAYEQYF.

The genes are TRBV19 and TRBJ2-3, with 10 bases aligning to TRBD2. CDR3 length: 17 residues. Germline-derived CDR1 and CDR2 are LNHDA and SQIVND (reference sequence). J lost 0 bases, V lost 2 bases, and 5 bases had no gene match. The CDR3 is CASSIPRTSGSTDTQYF. The DNA of the CDR3 is TGTGCCAGTAGTATACCCAGGACTAGCGGAAGCACAGATACGCAGTATTTT.

The gene calls are TRBV5-4 and TRBJ2-7, with 11 bases identical to TRBD2. Germline V gene data show CDR1 as SGHNT and CDR2 as YYREEE (reference sequence). The junction had 11 bases not matched to a gene; V was cut back by 4 bases and J by 2 bases. The CDR3 is 17 residues long. Here the CDR3 reads CASSQVGTSGTAYEQYF. The CDR3, as DNA: TGTGCCAGCAGCCAAGTCGGGACTAGCGGTACAGCCTACGAGCAGTACTTC.

The chain has TRBV18 and TRBJ2-5, with 10 bases matching TRBD2. Germline V gives CDR1 KGHSH, CDR2 LQKENI. V shed 4 bases and J 3 bases; nucleotides not matched to a gene: 8. The CDR3 sequence is 16 residues long. The CDR3 DNA follows: TGTGCCAGCTCACACTCTCTCGGACTAGCGGAAGAGACCCAGTACTTC. Its translation is CASSHSLGLAEETQYF.

The rearrangement links TRBV28 to TRBJ2-1; D tentatively fits TRBD1 or TRBD2 (5 bases each). In germline, CDR1 is MDHEN, CDR2 SYDVKM. V was trimmed by 4 bases and J by 6 bases, leaving 19 bases between them. The CDR3 totals 16 residues. CDR3 in amino acids: CASSSRWGRSGNEQFF. As DNA, the CDR3 is TGTGCCAGCAGTTCAAGGTGGGGGAGATCCGGCAATGAGCAGTTCTTC. Together with reference TRBV28 and TRBJ2-1, the CDR3 gives the full variable domain: DVKVTQSSRYLVKRTGEKVFLECVQDMDHENMFWYRQDPGLGLRLIYFSYDVKMKEKGDIPEGYSVSREKKERFSLILESASTNQTSMYLCASSSRWGRSGNEQFFGPGTRLTVL.

The V and J genes are TRBV4-3 and TRBJ2-6; D is uncertain. Trimming stripped 1 base from V and 0 bases from J, with 7 bases between. Germline CDR1 is LGHNA and CDR2 is YSLEER. CDR3 length: 16 residues. The DNA of the CDR3 is TGCGCCAGCAGCCAAGCTCGGAGCTCTGGGGCCAACGTCCTGACTTTC. This sequence encodes CASSQARSSGANVLTF.

The rearrangement uses TRBV29-1 and TRBJ1-2; D remains ambiguous. V lost 0 bases to trimming and J lost 5 bases, with 31 bases between them. Germline V gives CDR1 SQVTM, CDR2 ANQGSEA. The CDR3 spans 20 residues. Written as DNA, the CDR3 is TGCAGCGTTGAAGATCGGTTCGCTCGAGCGCTCGGGCGGGGAGAATATGGCTACACCTTC. Protein: CSVEDRFARALGRGEYGYTF.

This chain connects TRBV27 to TRBJ2-2, with 7 bases identical to TRBD2. Losses at the gene ends were 6 bases for V and 0 bases for J; bases not matched to a gene: 7. This CDR3 comprises 16 residues. CDR1 and CDR2 from the germline V gene are MNHEY and SMNVEV (reference sequence). The CDR3 here is CASRNSGTTNTGELFF. Written as DNA, the CDR3 is TGTGCCAGCAGGAATTCCGGGACTACGAACACCGGGGAGCTGTTTTTT.

The rearrangement uses TRBV10-3 and TRBJ2-7; no definite D call. This CDR3 region has 14 residues. Trimming pared 0 bases from V and 3 bases from J, leaving 9 bases between. CDR1 is ENHRY and CDR2 is SYGVKD in the germline V gene. CDR3 DNA sequence: TGTGCCATCAGTGAGTCAGGTAGCTACTACGAGCAGTACTTC. This codes for CAISESGSYYEQYF.

The chain couples TRBV6-4 to TRBJ1-1; D possibly corresponds to TRBD1 (6 bases). The germline CDR1 and CDR2 sequences are MRHNA and SNTAGT. Trimming removed 6 bases at V and 4 bases at J, with 18 bases between. The CDR3 runs 15 residues. The CDR3 region has the DNA TGTGCCAGCAGACCTCACGGGGGGGCGGCCACTGAAGCTTTCTTT. The encoded protein is CASRPHGGAATEAFF.

V is TRBV5-6 and J is TRBJ1-1; D is undetermined. This CDR3 region has 14 residues. V was trimmed by 0 bases and J by 5 bases, leaving 11 bases between them. Germline V gene sequence: CDR1 SGHDT, CDR2 YYEEEE. The CDR3 region is CASSLGAGRTEAFF. The DNA for the CDR3 is TGTGCCAGCAGCTTGGGGGCGGGGAGAACTGAAGCTTTCTTT.

This clone was recorded only once. The chain links TRBV28 to TRBJ1-5; a weak D match, TRBD1 (6 bases). Germline lookup yields CDR1 MDHEN and CDR2 SYDVKM. There are 17 residues in the CDR3. V shed 5 bases and J shed 0 bases, with 17 bases lying between them. Here the CDR3 DNA reads TGTGCCAGCAGTCGAATCCTAGGACAGAGTAGCAATCAGCCCCAGCATTTT. Its protein is CASSRILGQSSNQPQHF.

The chain recombines TRBV7-3 with TRBJ2-5; D may be TRBD2 (5 bases). The CDR3 consists of 13 residues. V was clipped by 5 bases and J by 5 bases, with 12 bases between them. Germline V CDR1 and CDR2: SGHTA, FQGTGA. CDR3 in amino acids: CASSLILAETQYF. DNA of the CDR3: TGTGCCAGCAGCCTAATATTAGCGGAGACCCAGTACTTC.

V usage is TRBV6-6 and J usage is TRBJ1-5, with D perhaps matching TRBD1 (5 bases). V was pared by 7 bases and J by 6 bases, with 16 bases between. Germline V lookup: CDR1 MNHNY, CDR2 SVGAGI (reference sequence). The CDR3 length is 14 residues. CDR3 nucleotides: TGTGCCAGCACTTTAACAGGCACGGCTCAGCCCCAGCATTTT. It is translated as CASTLTGTAQPQHF.

The CDR3 sequence: CASSPGQGGGNTIYF. As DNA, the CDR3 is TGTGCCAGCAGCCCGGGACAGGGGGGCGGAAACACCATATATTTT. V is TRBV28 and J is TRBJ1-3; 11 nucleotides agree with TRBD1. CDR1 is MDHEN and CDR2 is SYDVKM in the germline V gene. The ends lost 6 bases at V and 4 bases at J; junction bases unmatched: 5. The CDR3 spans 15 residues.

The V call is TRBV6-5, the J call TRBJ2-7, with a possible D match to TRBD1 (5 bases). CDR3 length: 15 residues. Deletions cut 5 bases from V and 2 bases from J, with 16 bases between. CDR1 MNHEY and CDR2 SVGAGI come from the germline V gene. CDR3 coding DNA: TGTGCCAGCAGTCCTCCCCCGTTGGACACCTACGAGCAGTACTTC. Amino acid sequence: CASSPPPLDTYEQYF.

A note on this clone: This sample includes further DNA sequences coding for the same CDR3. The genes are TRBV5-1 and TRBJ2-5; D is unresolved. Trimming shortened V by 2 bases and J by 2 bases, and 7 bases separated the two germline ends. Germline CDR1 SGHRS, CDR2 YFSETQ. The CDR3 spans 13 residues. The CDR3 loop is CASSLSEQETQYF. Here the CDR3 DNA reads TGCGCCAGCAGCTTAAGCGAGCAAGAGACCCAGTACTTC. Together with reference TRBV5-1 and TRBJ2-5, the CDR3 gives the full variable domain: KAGVTQTPRYLIKTRGQQVTLSCSPISGHRSVSWYQQTPGQGLQFLFEYFSETQRNKGNFPGRFSGRQFSNSRSEMNVSTLELGDSALYLCASSLSEQETQYFGPGTRLLVL.

V and J are TRBV30 and TRBJ2-5; D is possibly TRBD2 (5 bases). V was pared by 5 bases and J by 13 bases, with 26 bases between. CDR3 size: 14 residues. The germline gives CDR1 GTSNPN, CDR2 SVGIG (reference sequence). The CDR3 DNA reads TGTGCCTGGGGCGCGGCCCTGGGATATACACGGGGGTACTTC. It encodes CAWGAALGYTRGYF.

This chain links TRBV4-1 with TRBJ1-5, with 8 bases fitting TRBD1. The CDR3 extends over 17 amino acids. V gave up 5 bases and J gave up 1 base; unmatched junction bases: 10. CDR1 is MGHRA and CDR2 is YSYEKL in the germline V gene. Here the CDR3 reads CASSITGGEVSNQPQHF. The CDR3 DNA follows: TGCGCCAGCAGCATCACAGGGGGGGAGGTCAGCAATCAGCCCCAGCATTTT.

The gene calls are TRBV18 and TRBJ2-5, with 10 bases lining up with TRBD2. The DNA end favors TRBJ2-7, so the J call may be wrong. Germline V gives CDR1 KGHSH, CDR2 LQKENI. The CDR3 runs to 14 residues. The CDR3 reads CASSTGLAGDEQYF. DNA for the CDR3: TGTGCCAGCTCGACGGGGCTAGCGGGAGACGAGCAGTACTTC.

This clone has a single count. The chain joins TRBV7-8 to TRBJ2-2; D is unresolved. Trimming left V 1 base short and J 0 bases short, with 9 bases between. CDR3 size: 16 residues. CDR1 and CDR2 (germline): SGHVS, FQNEAQ. The CDR3 region is CASSLDPRTNTGELFF. The CDR3 region has the DNA TGTGCCAGCAGCTTAGATCCGCGGACGAACACCGGGGAGCTGTTTTTT.

CDR3 in DNA: TGTGCCAGTAGTCGGGGGCTCAATCAGCCCCAGCATTTT. It codes for CASSRGLNQPQHF. The genes are TRBV19 and TRBJ1-5, with a possible D match to TRBD1 (6 bases). V lost 5 bases to trimming and J lost 3 bases, with 8 bases between them. This CDR3 comprises 13 residues. Germline loops: CDR1 LNHDA, CDR2 SQIVND (reference sequence).